Listed below are T cell receptor beta chains from one sample, sequenced in a study of shared clonotypes between healthy human individuals. The assay was immunoSEQ multiplex PCR, and TCRdb's table has in-frame clones only and misses some. This sample carries around 1,900,000 clones, about 93% of them seen once, and the ten largest clones take more than 1.5%. What was sequenced was naive CD8+ T cells from PBMCs. The receptors originated from a man aged 18 to 35 in good health. Some clones in this sample may be carry-over from other donors' samples. Both conserved end residues are trimmed from each CDR3.

v_call	cdr3_aa
TRBV5-6	ASSLVTNNEQF
TRBV27	ASSFTPGLPYEQY
TRBV7-2	ASSLVGRGYEQY
TRBV28	ASSVGQFSTEAF
TRBV19	ASSIGGWDNEQY
TRBV11-2	ASSLDPGNEQF
TRBV10-3	ATKDSTNEKLF
TRBV5-1	ASSLYAPAGSYEQY
TRBV27	ASSSHPGGNTEAF
TRBV7-3	ASSLVTGSEQY
TRBV4-2	ASSQDGSTSGAPSSYEQY
TRBV10-2	ASSWTREGNEQF
TRBV11-1	ASSLIGFDTEAF
TRBV7-8	ASSPGTFSYEQY
TRBV14	ASSPQGGTGELF
TRBV7-3	ASSLAGGPSETQY
TRBV29-1	SDYTDTQY
TRBV11-2	ASSPSGTGQGETQY
TRBV19	ASGAGAVDIDEQF
TRBV5-4	ASSPTWTETTYNEQF
TRBV28	ASSFLGRNYGYT
TRBV13	ASSLLTEEPTYNEQF
TRBV19	ASSISAGNGETQY
TRBV15	ATSKDRNTEAF
TRBV5-1	ASSLGPARTNEKLF
TRBV6-5	ASSRTESSGNTIY
TRBV10-1	ASSDQAFSSTDTQY
TRBV19	ASSIRDKSSYEQY
TRBV4-1	ASSQDVTSGSEQF
TRBV28	ASRPLRVGLYEQY
TRBV5-5	ASSLDRVNGYT
TRBV5-1	ASKTGLAGINEQF
TRBV28	ASSSTTGRGNTGELF
TRBV7-7	ASSLQAYSNQPQH
TRBV9	AGSPSPSLEQY
TRBV29-1	SVEDYPGGGSSYEQY
TRBV9	ASSPGALAGGEQY
TRBV28	ASSRRTGGLVTEAF
TRBV15	ATSSDRGRSQPQH
TRBV7-9	ASSLSGTEKLF
TRBV9	ASSASPYEQY
TRBV7-6	ASSLEQGSSYEQY
TRBV27	ASSLASGRAYEQY
TRBV6-5	ASSPQQGDYYGYT
TRBV4-1	ASSQGDRDYEQY
TRBV2	ASLQAGPFETQY
TRBV7-8	ASSRYRGDQPQH
TRBV7-3	ASSSGGPSLQY
TRBV27	ASSTRTGGPEQY
TRBV4-3	ASSQDIGAGAYTDTQY
TRBV5-4	ASSPGQGEDYGYT
TRBV28	ASSFPGDQPQH